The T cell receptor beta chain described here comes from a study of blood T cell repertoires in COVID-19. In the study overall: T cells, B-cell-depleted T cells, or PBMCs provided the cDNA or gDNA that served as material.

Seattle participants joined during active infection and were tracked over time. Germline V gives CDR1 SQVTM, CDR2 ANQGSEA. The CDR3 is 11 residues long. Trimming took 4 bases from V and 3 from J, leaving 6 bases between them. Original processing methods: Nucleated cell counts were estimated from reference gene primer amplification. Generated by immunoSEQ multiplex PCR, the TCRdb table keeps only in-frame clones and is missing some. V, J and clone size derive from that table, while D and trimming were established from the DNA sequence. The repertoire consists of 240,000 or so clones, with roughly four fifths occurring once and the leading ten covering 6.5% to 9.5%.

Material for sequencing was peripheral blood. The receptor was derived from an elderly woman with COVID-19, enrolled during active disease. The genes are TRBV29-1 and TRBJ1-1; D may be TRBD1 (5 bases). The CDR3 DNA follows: TGCAGCGTTGGCAGGGACACTGAAGCTTTCTTT. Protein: CSVGRDTEAFF.